This T cell receptor beta chain was recovered during a study of regulatory T cells in long-lasting Graves disease (dated by TCRdb to the early 2020s). Some background on the complete study: Persistent Graves' disease was defined as persistently positive TSH receptor autoantibodies together with antithyroid drug treatment for over 5 years. A total of 33 samples were covered by TCR sequencing, comprising around 13 persistent and roughly 20 newly diagnosed Graves' disease patients. The study was conducted in China and was registered as a clinical trial. Persistent Graves' disease patients in the clinical cohort had taken antithyroid drugs for about 10.3 years on average. Peripheral blood TCR sequencing and RNA sequencing compared persistent Graves' disease patients with newly diagnosed Graves' disease patients. What the authors observed across the whole study: Sequencing and analysis were restricted to the TCR beta chain. Because the primary lesion, thyroid tissue, could not be accessed, the study looked at peripheral blood alone. The small sample size was acknowledged by the authors as a limitation that may reduce accuracy. More public clonotypes were shared among persistent patients (fewer than 3,000) than among newly diagnosed patients (roughly 1,000). Persistent disease showed preferential use of TRBV28, TRBJ1-2 and TRBJ2-5, whereas newly diagnosed disease favored TRBV20-1 and TRBJ2-1. Lower TCR Shannon entropy and fewer highly expanded clones were observed in persistent Graves' disease patients than in newly diagnosed patients, which suggested clonal expansion.

The CDR3 covers 13 residues, taking in both the cysteine and the phenylalanine. Left in the record is the CDR3 DNA by itself, 39 bases read in frame from the first base. V drops 1 base and J drops 1 base, leaving 3 bases in between. From a lookup of the germline V gene, CDR1 and CDR2 are SNHLY and FYNNEI. The library was made by multiplex PCR. Sequenced on an Illumina HiSeq 4000. TCR beta libraries were built with iRepertoire HTBI primers and Arm-PCR amplification of CDR3 regions. PCR products were gel purified before sequencing. The study's own analysis went as follows. Across samples, 60 to 75 TRBV and 15 or so TRBJ segments were identified and used for gene usage analysis of CDR3 amino acid clonotypes. COPE and FqMerger were used to merge the filtered high-quality paired reads into contigs. BLAST was used to align contigs to IMGT TRBV, TRBD and TRBJ reference genes, and CDR3 was defined according to IMGT. Any clonotype with a frequency above 0.1% was classified as a highly expanded clone. Shannon entropy was used to measure repertoire diversity, and the Gini coefficient was used to measure V-J evenness. Public clonotypes were defined as clonotypes shared by more than one individual. TCRdb passed the public sequencing reads through fastp at Q25 and MiXCR, retaining productive beta sequences. Merged by CDR3 protein, the rows form single entries marked with the most common genes and DNA. Clone size and V and J calls follow TCRdb, not the original study. The sample profile shows roughly 300,000 distinct CDR3 sequences; less than 20% of them were found once. Of the sample, 29% falls within the top ten clones.

As concerns this clonotype: Its antigen is not yet known. No much larger clonotype is one base removed from it; base qualities were not supplied.

The meaning of the sample's time point label: persistent/refractory GD, antithyroid drugs over 5 years with positive TRAb. For both TCR sequencing and RNA sequencing, RNA was extracted from PBMCs in TRIzol. The diagnosis of Graves' disease followed American Thyroid Association guidelines. Patients for the study were recruited at an endocrinology department in Xi'an, China. Each patient gave roughly 8.4 milliliters of peripheral blood, collected in an EDTA anticoagulant tube. PBMCs were isolated by Ficoll Paque Plus density gradient separation without further T cell sorting. An Agilent 2100 Bioanalyzer and agarose gel were used to check RNA quality, while a NanoDrop 2000 measured RNA concentration.

Sequencing was performed on peripheral blood mononuclear cells (PBMCs), taken when the disease was refractory, from a patient treated with antithyroid drugs. This sequence originates from a female donor with Graves disease. Recombination joined TRBV2 with TRBJ2-3; the D segment cannot be called with confidence. The CDR3: CASSEVRTDTQYF. The DNA sequence reads TGTGCCAGCAGTGAAGTACGCACAGATACGCAGTATTTT.